The 12 T cell receptor beta chains listed next were all sequenced from one sample in a study of blood T cell repertoires in COVID-19. Clones were sequenced by immunoSEQ multiplex PCR, and TCRdb holds only the in-frame ones, with some missing. The table has roughly 180,000 clones, more than 80% seen once. The sequenced material came from peripheral blood. The receptors derive from a woman aged 40 to 50 with COVID-19, enrolled during active disease.

This clone came up a few times. The chain recombines TRBV23-1 with TRBJ1-5, with D perhaps matching TRBD1 (6 bases). TRBV23-1 is an ORF, and what it does is uncertain. This CDR3 contains 16 residues. The V and J ends lost 9 bases and 5 bases respectively, with 23 bases between them. CDR3 DNA: TGCGCCAGGGTCCTAAGCGTAGGACAGTCCCATCAGCCCCAGCATTTT. Amino acid sequence: CARVLSVGQSHQPQHF.

J is TRBJ2-2 and V is TRBV11-3; D may be TRBD1 (5 bases). CDR1 is SGHNT, CDR2 YENEEA, per germline. The CDR3 consists of 15 residues. V shed 4 bases and J shed 5 bases, with 14 bases lying between them. CDR3 amino acids: CASSSDRKGTGELFF. As DNA, the CDR3 is TGTGCCAGCAGCTCTGACAGAAAGGGAACCGGGGAGCTGTTTTTT. Variable domain in full (rest from reference TRBV11-3 and TRBJ2-2): EAGVVQSPRYKIIEKKQPVAFWCNPISGHNTLYWYLQNLGQGPELLIRYENEEAVDDSQLPKDRFSAERLKGVDSTLKIQPAELGDSAVYLCASSSDRKGTGELFFGEGSRLTVL.

V usage is TRBV5-1 and J usage is TRBJ2-1; TRBD2 matches 11 bases. The junction had 11 bases not matched to a gene; V was cut back by 6 bases and J by 3 bases. The CDR3 is 17 residues long. Germline CDR1 reads SGHRS; CDR2 reads YFSETQ. The CDR3 DNA reads as TGCGCCAGCACCGGGACTTTAGCGGGAGGGGACTACAATGAGCAGTTCTTC. Translation: CASTGTLAGGDYNEQFF.

The V call is TRBV7-9, the J call TRBJ2-5, with D tentatively TRBD1 (5 bases). The germline gives CDR1 SEHNR, CDR2 FQNEAQ (reference sequence). Trimming left V 5 bases short and J 2 bases short, with 12 bases between. CDR3 length: 14 amino acids. As DNA, the CDR3 is TGTGCCAGCAGCCCGGAGACAGTTCAAGAGACCCAGTACTTC. Protein product: CASSPETVQETQYF.

The table lists this clone with a count of one. The chain has TRBV27 and TRBJ1-2, with D perhaps TRBD1 (6 bases). V was clipped by 6 bases and J by 3 bases, with 20 bases between them. CDR1 and CDR2 from the germline V gene are MNHEY and SMNVEV (reference sequence). The CDR3 has 16 amino acids. The CDR3 sequence: CASSPKGGRNYYGYTF. CDR3 bases: TGTGCCAGCAGCCCCAAGGGGGGGCGCAACTACTATGGCTACACCTTC.

This clone was counted only a few times. V usage is TRBV27 and J usage is TRBJ2-1; 8 bases line up with TRBD2. The CDR3 consists of 13 residues. The junction had 3 bases not matched to a gene; V was cut back by 2 bases and J by 9 bases. Germline-derived CDR1 and CDR2 are MNHEY and SMNVEV (reference sequence). The CDR3 DNA follows: TGTGCCAGCAGTTTACGCGGGAGGTTTGAGCAGTTCTTC. Amino acids: CASSLRGRFEQFF.

This chain links TRBV6-5 with TRBJ1-5, with D uncertain. The V end lost 1 base, the J end lost 5 bases, and 9 bases lay between the germline ends. The CDR3 totals 14 residues. Germline V gene data show CDR1 as MNHEY and CDR2 as SVGAGI. The CDR3 DNA follows: TGTGCCAGCAGTTACTTTGAGGGTGATCAGCCCCAGCATTTT. This codes for CASSYFEGDQPQHF.

V is TRBV3-1 (or the pseudogene TRBV3-2) and J is TRBJ1-1; the D gene is possibly TRBD1 (5 bases). Germline V gene sequence: CDR1 LGHDT, CDR2 YNNKEL (reference sequence). CDR3 length equals 15 residues. Trimming cost V 4 bases and J 0 bases, with 12 bases left between them. The CDR3 nucleotides read TGTGCCAGCAGCCTGGAGCAGGGCATGAACACTGAAGCTTTCTTT. It is translated as CASSLEQGMNTEAFF.

This clone was counted a few times. This chain uses TRBV3-1 (or the pseudogene TRBV3-2) with TRBJ2-7; D perhaps matches TRBD2 (5 bases). There are 10 residues in the CDR3. Trimming cost V 4 bases and J 11 bases, with 9 bases left between them. The germline gives CDR1 LGHDT, CDR2 YNNKEL (reference sequence). CDR3 region: CASSPRVEYV. CDR3 nucleotide sequence: TGTGCCAGCAGCCCGAGGGTCGAGTACGTC.

The rearrangement joins TRBV6-5 to TRBJ1-6; 7 bases are shared with TRBD1. The CDR3 totals 14 residues. Looked up from germline, CDR1 is MNHEY and CDR2 is SVGAGI. J lost 11 bases, V lost 4 bases, and 8 bases had no gene match. CDR3 bases: TGTGCCAGCAGTTCGCACAGGGGCTCTCCACCCCTCCACTTT. This translates into CASSSHRGSPPLHF.

The chain uses TRBV7-6 and TRBJ2-7, with TRBD2 as a possible D gene (5 bases). Germline V CDR1 and CDR2: SGHVS, FNYEAQ. Trimming took 3 bases from V and 0 from J, leaving 12 bases between them. CDR3 length: 15 residues. Here the CDR3 reads CASSFLPSRSYEQYF. DNA for the CDR3: TGTGCCAGCAGCTTTCTACCTAGCCGCTCCTACGAGCAGTACTTC.

This chain joins TRBV30 and TRBJ2-7, with TRBD1 as a possible D gene (6 bases). The CDR3 loop spans 15 amino acids. Germline CDR1 is GTSNPN and CDR2 is SVGIG (reference sequence). Trimming left V 0 bases short and J 3 bases short, with 15 bases between. CDR3 protein: CAWSVATGRLYEQYF. The CDR3 DNA follows: TGTGCCTGGAGTGTCGCGACAGGAAGACTCTACGAGCAGTACTTC.